This TCR beta chain appears in the sequencing data of a study of blood T cell repertoires in COVID-19. Study-wide context: Samples of COVID-19 (acute and convalescent) were obtained from the United States, Italy and Spain.

Per germline, CDR1 GTSNPN and CDR2 SVGIG (reference sequence). This CDR3 has 16 residues. Clones were sequenced by immunoSEQ multiplex PCR, and TCRdb holds only the in-frame ones, with some missing. This sample has tens of thousands of clones; 90% to 95% occur once, and the top ten carry roughly 2%. This chain connects TRBV30 to TRBJ1-4, with 7 bases aligning to TRBD1. Sequenced input: peripheral blood. This clonotype was sampled from a woman aged 45-59 years in a cohort sampled during active COVID-19. For the CDR3, the DNA is TGTGCTCGGAGTGGCAGGGGGTTAGGAACTAATGAAAAACTGTTTTTT. It translates to CARSGRGLGTNEKLFF.